Described below is a single T cell receptor (beta chain) sequence and its context. This entry is derived from a study of T cell responses to AZD1222 COVID-19 vaccine. Between the trimmed V and J ends, which lost 3 bases and 3 bases, there was a span of 12 bases. CDR1 LNHDA and CDR2 SQIVND come from the germline V gene (reference sequence). The CDR3 length is 14 residues. Sequenced by immunoSEQ multiplex PCR; TCRdb stores in-frame clones only, minus some. The table shows roughly 180,000 clones, with roughly 92% occurring only once. The chain is built from TRBV19 and TRBJ2-7; D may match TRBD1 or TRBD2 (7 bases each). The clonotype originates from an adult who received the AZD1222 COVID-19 vaccine. The sample was peripheral blood, taken 28 days after the second AZD1222 dose. CDR3 sequence: CASSMQGGSYEQYF. The DNA of the CDR3 is TGTGCCAGTAGTATGCAGGGGGGGAGCTACGAGCAGTACTTC. Drawing the rest from reference TRBV19 and TRBJ2-7, the complete variable domain is DGGITQSPKYLFRKEGQNVTLSCEQNLNHDAMYWYRQDPGQGLRLIYYSQIVNDFQKGDIAEGYSVSREKKESFPLTVTSAQKNPTAFYLCASSMQGGSYEQYFGPGTRLTVT.